One sample yielded the 25 T cell receptor beta chains listed below, sequenced in a study of shared clonotypes between healthy human individuals. The repertoire was sequenced with immunoSEQ multiplex PCR; TCRdb's copy has only in-frame clones and lacks some. The sample consists of under 80,000 clones, 60% to 80% of them appearing once. The sequencing sample was made of memory CD8+ T cells sorted from blood. Stated subset: CD45RO+ cells pooled with CCR7-negative TemRA cells. The receptors shown here come from a man aged 30-40 years in good health.

The genes are TRBV5-6 and TRBJ2-3; D uncertain. The germline gives CDR1 SGHDT, CDR2 YYEEEE. V lost 4 bases to trimming and J lost 4 bases, with 13 bases between them. This CDR3 is 14 amino acids long. In DNA form, the CDR3 reads TGTGCCAGCAGCCAAACCCTCATCGCAGATACGCAGTATTTT. The encoded protein is CASSQTLIADTQYF.

The chain couples TRBV18 to TRBJ2-2; D perhaps matches TRBD1 (6 bases). Germline V gene sequence: CDR1 KGHSH, CDR2 LQKENI. CDR3 length equals 18 residues. V gave up 2 bases and J gave up 0 bases, with 16 bases separating them. The CDR3 DNA reads TGTGCCAGCTCACCATCCCCAAAGGGGGAGTCGAACACCGGGGAGCTGTTTTTT. Translated, it gives CASSPSPKGESNTGELFF.

V usage is TRBV7-3 and J usage is TRBJ2-2; D is possibly TRBD2 (5 bases). The CDR3 is 14 residues long. Germline CDR1 is SGHTA and CDR2 is FQGTGA. Deletions cut 5 bases from V and 6 bases from J, with 13 bases between. The CDR3 sequence is CASSPGASPGELFF. CDR3 sequence (DNA): TGTGCCAGCAGCCCTGGAGCTAGCCCCGGGGAGCTGTTTTTT.

V is TRBV6-4 and J is TRBJ2-7; 16 positions agree with TRBD2. This CDR3 is built from 16 residues. Germline lookup yields CDR1 MRHNA and CDR2 SNTAGT. The V segment lost 5 bases and the J segment 8 bases; nucleotides outside the gene matches: 9. CDR3: CASSPPGTSGRVKQYF. The CDR3 region has the DNA TGTGCCAGCAGTCCTCCCGGGACTAGCGGGAGGGTTAAGCAGTACTTC.

This clone was observed at least ten times. The chain links TRBV7-9 to TRBJ2-1; no clear D gene. This CDR3 is built from 13 residues. Per germline, CDR1 SEHNR and CDR2 FQNEAQ (reference sequence). Trimming took off 0 bases at V and 7 bases at J, with 7 bases between the two ends. The CDR3 DNA follows: TGTGCCAGCAGCTTAGCCTTAGGGAATGAGCAGTTCTTC. Translating it yields CASSLALGNEQFF.

This clone was observed a single time. V gene TRBV11-2 combines with J gene TRBJ2-1, with D maybe TRBD2 (7 bases). V shed 5 bases and J shed 7 bases, with 15 bases lying between them. In germline, CDR1 is SGHAT, CDR2 FQNNGV. The CDR3 spans 14 residues. The CDR3 spells CASSQTGGGNEQFF. The CDR3 DNA is TGTGCCAGCAGCCAGACGGGGGGCGGGAATGAGCAGTTCTTC.

This chain links TRBV4-1 with TRBJ1-5, with D tentatively TRBD1 (5 bases). V was clipped by 0 bases and J by 4 bases, with 10 bases between them. Germline V CDR1 and CDR2: MGHRA, YSYEKL. This CDR3 spans 15 amino acids. For the CDR3, the DNA is TGCGCCAGCAGCCAAGACCCGGGGGGTAATCAGCCCCAGCATTTT. Protein: CASSQDPGGNQPQHF.

The J gene is TRBJ1-1, the V gene TRBV6-6; 7 nucleotides agree with TRBD1. The CDR3 has 16 residues. V was clipped by 2 bases and J by 2 bases; unmatched bases: 8. Germline V gives CDR1 MNHNY, CDR2 SVGAGI (reference sequence). The CDR3 region has the DNA TGTGCCAGCAGTTACCCTCCCGGGACAGTCAACACTGAAGCTTTCTTT. Residues: CASSYPPGTVNTEAFF.

The V gene is TRBV15, the J gene TRBJ2-7, with D unresolved. Trimming pared 0 bases from V and 6 bases from J, leaving 18 bases between. Germline V gene data show CDR1 as LNHNV and CDR2 as YYDKDF (reference sequence). The CDR3 consists of 16 residues. CDR3 sequence: CATSRDFGLREFEQYF. The CDR3 nucleotides are TGTGCCACCAGCAGAGATTTCGGGTTAAGGGAATTCGAGCAGTACTTC. The complete variable domain, with remaining parts taken from reference TRBV15 and TRBJ2-7, reads DAMVIQNPRYQVTQFGKPVTLSCSQTLNHNVMYWYQQKSSQAPKLLFHYYDKDFNNEADTPDNFQSRRPNTSFCFLDIRSPGLGDTAMYLCATSRDFGLREFEQYFGPGTRLTVT.

This sequence joins TRBV9 and TRBJ2-3; D is possibly TRBD2 (6 bases). The germline V and J ends were trimmed by 4 bases and 2 bases, with 14 bases remaining between them. CDR1 is SGDLS and CDR2 is YYNGEE in the germline V gene. This CDR3 has 15 amino acids. The CDR3 coding sequence is TGTGCCAGCAGCCCCCGGGCGGGGACCACAGATACGCAGTATTTT. Encoded protein: CASSPRAGTTDTQYF. Drawing the rest from reference TRBV9 and TRBJ2-3, the complete variable domain is DSGVTQTPKHLITATGQRVTLRCSPRSGDLSVYWYQQSLDQGLQFLIQYYNGEERAKGNILERFSAQQFPDLHSELNLSSLELGDSALYFCASSPRAGTTDTQYFGPGTRLTVL.

This clone occurred a few times. The rearrangement joins TRBV25-1 to TRBJ2-7; D call uncertain. The CDR3 extends over 12 amino acids. V lost 4 bases, J lost 0 bases, and 4 bases lay in between. Germline V gene lookup returns CDR1 MGHDK and CDR2 SYGVNS. The CDR3 is CASSATSYEQYF. As DNA, the CDR3 is TGTGCCAGCAGTGCTACCTCCTACGAGCAGTACTTC.

CDR3 DNA: TGTGCCAGCAGACCAGGGGGGGTACAAGAGACCCAGTACTTC. Amino acids: CASRPGGVQETQYF. The chain has TRBV28 and TRBJ2-5; D may be TRBD1 or TRBD2 (7 bases each). This CDR3 is built from 14 residues. The V and J ends lost 6 bases and 2 bases respectively, with 13 bases between them. The germline gives CDR1 MDHEN, CDR2 SYDVKM. Using reference TRBV28 and TRBJ2-5 for the parts outside the CDR3, the full variable domain is DVKVTQSSRYLVKRTGEKVFLECVQDMDHENMFWYRQDPGLGLRLIYFSYDVKMKEKGDIPEGYSVSREKKERFSLILESASTNQTSMYLCASRPGGVQETQYFGPGTRLLVL.

The V call is TRBV4-3, the J call TRBJ2-3; 7 positions match TRBD2. This CDR3 has 18 amino acids. V was pared by 4 bases and J by 0 bases, with 13 bases of the junction left unmatched. From germline, CDR1 is LGHNA and CDR2 YSLEER. This CDR3 reads CASSPHSGLDSSTDTQYF. The CDR3 DNA is TGCGCCAGCAGCCCCCATAGCGGGCTTGATTCTAGCACAGATACGCAGTATTTT.

This clone was recorded a few times. The chain uses TRBV6-1 and TRBJ2-1, with TRBD1 identical over 9 bases. V was pared by 2 bases and J by 5 bases, with 4 bases of the junction left unmatched. This CDR3 contains 15 residues. Germline V lookup: CDR1 MNHNS, CDR2 SASEGT. CDR3 nucleotides: TGTGCCAGCAGTGAACGGGACAGGGAGAACAATGAGCAGTTCTTC. Translated: CASSERDRENNEQFF.

On this clone itself: The same CDR3 also results from other DNA sequences found in this sample. The chain combines TRBV7-2 with TRBJ2-1; no clear D gene. CDR1 is SGHTA and CDR2 is FQGNSA in the germline V gene. Trimming cost V 1 base and J 5 bases, with 6 bases left between them. The length of the CDR3 is 13 residues. CDR3 sequence reads: CASSLGHNNEQFF. In DNA form, the CDR3 reads TGTGCCAGCAGCTTAGGGCACAACAATGAGCAGTTCTTC.

This clone was seen just once. The chain couples TRBV6-5 to TRBJ2-1; 10 bases align to TRBD1. The CDR3 contains 15 residues. V shed 6 bases, J shed 6 bases, and the junction held 8 bases outside the gene matches. Germline V gene sequence: CDR1 MNHEY, CDR2 SVGAGI. The CDR3, as DNA: TGTGCCAGCAGGGCCGGGACAGGGGTATCCAATGAGCAGTTCTTC. Protein product: CASRAGTGVSNEQFF.

This clone was observed a few times. The chain joins TRBV6-5 to TRBJ2-3, with D tentatively TRBD1 (5 bases). V gave up 6 bases and J gave up 4 bases, with 17 bases separating them. The CDR3 covers 15 residues. The germline V gene has CDR1 MNHEY and CDR2 SVGAGI. The CDR3 region has the DNA TGTGCCAGCAGCGACCCTGCAGGGCCGTCAGATACGCAGTATTTT. It is translated as CASSDPAGPSDTQYF.

This chain connects TRBV27 to TRBJ2-1, with D uncertain. The CDR3 is made up of 11 amino acids. CDR1 MNHEY and CDR2 SMNVEV come from the germline V gene (reference sequence). Between the trimmed V and J ends, which lost 5 bases and 8 bases, there was a span of 7 bases. The CDR3 sequence is CASSHGDEQFF. The DNA of the CDR3 is TGTGCCAGCAGTCACGGCGATGAGCAGTTCTTC.

This clone was counted between two and nine times. The chain couples TRBV6-5 to TRBJ2-7, with 8 bases aligning to TRBD1. Germline loops: CDR1 MNHEY, CDR2 SVGAGI. There are 15 residues in the CDR3. V was pared by 0 bases and J by 2 bases, with 3 bases of the junction left unmatched. The CDR3 coding sequence is TGTGCCAGCAGTTACTCGTTGACAGGGGCCTACGAGCAGTACTTC. It encodes CASSYSLTGAYEQYF.

J is TRBJ2-1 and V is TRBV6-4; the match to TRBD2 covers 7 bases. The CDR3 extends over 17 amino acids. Germline V gives CDR1 MRHNA, CDR2 SNTAGT. The V gene end was trimmed by 0 bases and the J gene end by 2 bases; junction bases not matched to a gene: 7. The CDR3 nucleotides are TGTGCCAGCAGTGACTCGAGGGCGGGAGTGGCCTACAATGAGCAGTTCTTC. It yields the protein CASSDSRAGVAYNEQFF.

The chain uses TRBV2 and TRBJ1-5; D ambiguous. V was cut by 1 base and J by 6 bases, with 7 bases left in between. This CDR3 has 13 amino acids. Germline CDR1 reads SNHLY; CDR2 reads FYNNEI. As DNA, the CDR3 is TGTGCCAGCAGTGAAGACAGTCGTCAGCCCCAGCATTTT. It is translated as CASSEDSRQPQHF.

This clone was seen a handful of times. The chain employs TRBV7-8 and TRBJ2-7; D gene ambiguous. V lost 1 base to trimming and J lost 5 bases, with 21 bases between them. CDR1 SGHVS and CDR2 FQNEAQ come from the germline V gene. The CDR3 sequence is 17 residues long. CDR3 sequence (DNA): TGTGCCAGCAGCTTAGGTCCCATGGGCCGGGCTATGCACGAGCAGTACTTC. It yields the protein CASSLGPMGRAMHEQYF.

CDR3 protein: CASSLSQRAYNEQFF. For the CDR3, the DNA is TGTGCCAGCAGCTTATCGCAGCGGGCGTACAATGAGCAGTTCTTC. The V gene is TRBV7-9, the J gene TRBJ2-1, with D tentatively TRBD2 (6 bases). The CDR3 is 15 residues long. Germline CDR1 reads SEHNR; CDR2 reads FQNEAQ (reference sequence). V lost 2 bases and J 4 bases, leaving 12 bases between the germline ends.

To note about this clone: Other DNA sequences in this specimen translate into the identical CDR3. The chain carries TRBV27 and TRBJ1-3; no clear D gene. The CDR3 has 14 residues. The germline V gene has CDR1 MNHEY and CDR2 SMNVEV (reference sequence). The germline V and J ends were trimmed by 2 bases and 0 bases, with 5 bases remaining between them. The CDR3 DNA sequence: TGTGCCAGCAGTTTAGGACCCTCTGGAAACACCATATATTTT. Its translation: CASSLGPSGNTIYF.

This clone was counted a few times. The rearrangement uses TRBV25-1 and TRBJ2-5; perhaps TRBD1 as D (6 bases). Germline CDR1 is MGHDK and CDR2 is SYGVNS. This CDR3 contains 15 residues. Trimming shortened V by 4 bases and J by 5 bases, and 17 bases separated the two germline ends. In DNA form, the CDR3 reads TGTGCCAGCAGTGGTCGGATTGGGGGCTGGGAGACCCAGTACTTC. It specifies CASSGRIGGWETQYF. Looking up the rest from reference TRBV25-1 and TRBJ2-5 gives the full variable domain: EADIYQTPRYLVIGTGKKITLECSQTMGHDKMYWYQQDPGMELHLIHYSYGVNSTEKGDLSSESTVSRIRTEHFPLTLESARPSHTSQYLCASSGRIGGWETQYFGPGTRLLVL.